The 4 T cell receptor beta chains below were found in one sample sequenced in a study of PD-L1 blockade in urothelial cancer (dated by TCRdb to about 2017). Library generation was performed with the immunoSEQ multiplex PCR assay. TCRdb holds this immuneACCESS table with in-frame rearrangements only. Some clones are missing; in checked studies, unresolved V genes explain under half, and the rest has no known cause. The table for this sample lists fewer than 50,000 clones; roughly 80% of them were counted only once. Approximately 2.9% of the sample rests with the top ten. What the time point label conveys for this sample: pretreatment peripheral blood. Sequencing used PBMCs, obtained around atezolizumab (anti-PD-L1) treatment. The receptors come from a man aged 70-80 years with urothelial cancer.

The rearrangement joins TRBV5-4 to TRBJ1-1, with 10 bases that match TRBD1. Germline lookup yields CDR1 SGHNT and CDR2 YYREEE (reference sequence). The CDR3 is 16 amino acids. Trimming cost V 4 bases and J 1 base; bases outside gene matches: 7. The chain's CDR3 is CASSDRDRGENTEAFF. CDR3 nucleotide sequence: TGTGCCAGCAGCGACCGGGACAGGGGCGAGAACACTGAAGCTTTCTTT.

The chain uses TRBV5-1 and TRBJ2-1; 8 nucleotides match TRBD2. Germline CDR1 reads SGHRS; CDR2 reads YFSETQ. The CDR3 consists of 14 residues. J gave up 6 bases and V 4 bases, and 6 bases lay outside the gene matches. The CDR3 DNA sequence: TGCGCCAGCAGCCTGGACGGGACTAGCAATGAGCAGTTCTTC. Translation: CASSLDGTSNEQFF.

The chain has TRBV25-1 and TRBJ2-6, with D possibly matching TRBD2 (7 bases). V was shortened by 0 bases and J by 2 bases, with 11 bases between the two germline ends. Germline CDR1 MGHDK, CDR2 SYGVNS. This CDR3 spans 17 amino acids. CDR3 in DNA: TGTGCCAGCAGTGAATACTGGGGGGGGCCTGGGGCCAACGTCCTGACTTTC. Its translation: CASSEYWGGPGANVLTF. The variable domain in full, with the rest retrieved from reference TRBV25-1 and TRBJ2-6, is EADIYQTPRYLVIGTGKKITLECSQTMGHDKMYWYQQDPGMELHLIHYSYGVNSTEKGDLSSESTVSRIRTEHFPLTLESARPSHTSQYLCASSEYWGGPGANVLTFGAGSRLTVL.

The genes are TRBV2 and TRBJ2-5; no reliable D call. Germline CDR1 and CDR2: SNHLY and FYNNEI. V shed 5 bases and J shed 2 bases, with 18 bases lying between them. The CDR3 is 16 residues long. The CDR3 protein is CASSSHLYQEQETQYF. CDR3 nucleotides: TGTGCCAGCAGTAGCCACCTTTACCAGGAACAAGAGACCCAGTACTTC.